These T cell receptor beta chains were read from a single sample in a study of tumor-infiltrating lymphocytes in primary liver carcinoma. A single record per CDR3 protein comes from TCRdb applying MiXCR to the multiplex PCR reads. This table has hundreds of thousands of distinct CDR3 sequences, 50% to 75% appearing once. Sequencing input: peripheral blood. These receptor sequences come from a woman aged 30 to 39 with primary liver carcinoma and hepatitis B virus infection. Both conserved end residues are part of each CDR3. Each record gives: D gene, V gene, J gene, clone size, CDR3 DNA, CDR3 protein. D genes are given only for firm matches. The size entry is marked missing in some rows and otherwise reads once, few, many or a size class.

D: .
V: TRBV14
J: TRBJ1-1
size: .
DNA: TGTGCCAGCACTTTGACAAGATACACTGAAGCTTTCTTT
CDR3: CASTLTRYTEAFF

D: TRBD2
V: TRBV6-2/TRBV6-3
J: TRBJ2-1
size: .
DNA: TGTGCCAGCGGACCAGGAAGGGTCGCTAGCGGGAGGGTAGAACACTACAATGAGCAGTTCTTC
CDR3: CASGPGRVASGRVEHYNEQFF

D: .
V: TRBV5-5
J: TRBJ1-5
size: many
DNA: TGTGCCAGCAGCCGATATATAACAGGGACCAATCAGCCCCAGCATTTT
CDR3: CASSRYITGTNQPQHF

D: .
V: TRBV4-3
J: TRBJ1-2
size: once
DNA: TGCGCCAGCAGCCAAGAAGCCGGCAGTATTTTATATGGCTACACCTTC
CDR3: CASSQEAGSILYGYTF

D: .
V: TRBV12-3/TRBV12-4
J: TRBJ1-1
size: many
DNA: TGTGCCAGCAGTTTCGCTTGGGGTACTGAAGCTTTCTTT
CDR3: CASSFAWGTEAFF

D: TRBD2
V: TRBV11-3
J: TRBJ2-1
size: many
DNA: TGTGCCAGCAGCTGGACTAGCCCAACCCTCAAATACAATGAGCAGTTCTTC
CDR3: CASSWTSPTLKYNEQFF

D: .
V: TRBV4-1
J: TRBJ2-7
size: many
DNA: TGCGCCAGCAGCCAAGGGGGCTACGAGCAGTACTTC
CDR3: CASSQGGYEQYF

D: TRBD2
V: TRBV10-2
J: TRBJ2-1
size: few
DNA: TGCGCCAGCAGTGTGTTTAGCGGGGGGTACAATGAGCAGTTCTTC
CDR3: CASSVFSGGYNEQFF

D: .
V: TRBV29-1
J: TRBJ2-7
size: few
DNA: TGCAGCGTTGAAGCCTGGACGGGCAGGGGCCACTACGAGCAGTACTTC
CDR3: CSVEAWTGRGHYEQYF

D: .
V: TRBV6-5
J: TRBJ2-3
size: once
DNA: TGTGCCAGCAGCAACGGGCCTCGAGACACAAATACGCAGTATTTT
CDR3: CASSNGPRDTNTQYF

D: TRBD1
V: TRBV11-2
J: TRBJ2-7
size: once
DNA: TGTGCCAGCAGCTTAACAGGGGAATCCTACGAGCAGTACTTC
CDR3: CASSLTGESYEQYF

D: TRBD1
V: TRBV5-6
J: TRBJ2-7
size: few
DNA: TGTGCCAGCAGCTTGGGGACAGGGGTCTTAGAGCAGTACTTC
CDR3: CASSLGTGVLEQYF

D: TRBD2
V: TRBV6-1
J: TRBJ2-3
size: once
DNA: TGTGCCAACAGTGAATCAACTAGCGGGAGGGGGGATACGCAGTATTTT
CDR3: CANSESTSGRGDTQYF

D: TRBD1
V: TRBV6-2/TRBV6-3
J: TRBJ2-7
size: .
DNA: TGTACCAGCAGTACCGCCTTGACAGGGTACGAGCAGTACTTC
CDR3: CTSSTALTGYEQYF

D: .
V: TRBV6-5
J: TRBJ1-1
size: few
DNA: .
CDR3: CASSSSGAFTEAFF

D: .
V: TRBV4-2
J: TRBJ1-5
size: .
DNA: TGTGCCAGTAGCCAATTTCCAGGGTCGGATCGGCCCCAGCATTTT
CDR3: CASSQFPGSDRPQHF

D: TRBD2
V: TRBV6-5
J: TRBJ2-1
size: .
DNA: TGTGCCAGCAGGGGGCTAGCGGAGAGCTCCTACAATGAGCAGTTCTTC
CDR3: CASRGLAESSYNEQFF

D: TRBD1
V: TRBV6-1
J: TRBJ1-1
size: .
DNA: TGTGCCAGCATGTCGACCGGAGGGGAGACAGGGGGAATACGGACTGAAGCTTTCTTT
CDR3: CASMSTGGETGGIRTEAFF

D: .
V: TRBV7-8
J: TRBJ2-7
size: .
DNA: TGTGTCAGCAGCTTCGTAATGGGCTCCTACGAGCAGTACTTC
CDR3: CVSSFVMGSYEQYF

D: .
V: TRBV13
J: TRBJ2-7
size: once
DNA: TGTGCCAGCAGCCGGACTTTTTCCTACGATCAGTGCTTC
CDR3: CASSRTFSYDQCF

D: TRBD2
V: TRBV6-2/TRBV6-3
J: TRBJ2-1
size: .
DNA: TGTGCCAGCAGTTACTCTCGACGGGAGGGCCGAGACAATGAGCAGTTCTTC
CDR3: CASSYSRREGRDNEQFF

D: TRBD1
V: TRBV6-5
J: TRBJ2-7
size: few
DNA: TGTGCCAGCAGGGCCGGGACAGGGTCCTACGAGCAGTACTTC
CDR3: CASRAGTGSYEQYF

D: .
V: TRBV6-1
J: TRBJ1-1
size: .
DNA: TGTGCTAGCAGTTGGATAGGGAGGGTAGACACTGAAGCTTTCTTT
CDR3: CASSWIGRVDTEAFF

D: TRBD2
V: TRBV7-8
J: TRBJ2-1
size: many
DNA: TGTGCCAGCAGCTTGGGGCGGACTAGCGGGAACAATGAGCAGTTCTTC
CDR3: CASSLGRTSGNNEQFF

D: .
V: TRBV6-2/TRBV6-3
J: TRBJ2-1
size: .
DNA: TGTGCCAGCAGTCCCCTAGGCCGGGGGCAGGGAGGGAATGAGCAGTTCTTC
CDR3: CASSPLGRGQGGNEQFF

D: TRBD2
V: TRBV6-2/TRBV6-3
J: TRBJ2-1
size: many
DNA: TGTGCCAGCAGGCCTAGCGGGAGGGCCCGTGGATATGAGCAGTTCTTC
CDR3: CASRPSGRARGYEQFF

D: .
V: TRBV14
J: TRBJ1-1
size: few
DNA: TGTGCCAGCAGCCAAGAAAGGGTGATTGAAGCTTTCTTT
CDR3: CASSQERVIEAFF

D: .
V: TRBV5-6
J: TRBJ1-5
size: .
DNA: TGTGCCAGCAGCCACGGGAGCTATAGCAATCAGCCCCAGCATTTT
CDR3: CASSHGSYSNQPQHF

D: .
V: TRBV5-4
J: TRBJ2-3
size: many
DNA: TGTGCCAGCAGCTTGAGACCGGGACAAGATACGCAGTATTTT
CDR3: CASSLRPGQDTQYF

D: .
V: TRBV18
J: TRBJ2-7
size: .
DNA: TGTGCCAGCTCACCCCAGGGCAGCCTCTACGAGCAGTACTTC
CDR3: CASSPQGSLYEQYF

D: TRBD2
V: TRBV7-8
J: TRBJ2-7
size: .
DNA: TGTGCCAGCACCCCCCGGGCTAGCGGGAGGAATCCCTACAATGAGCAGTACTTC
CDR3: CASTPRASGRNPYNEQYF